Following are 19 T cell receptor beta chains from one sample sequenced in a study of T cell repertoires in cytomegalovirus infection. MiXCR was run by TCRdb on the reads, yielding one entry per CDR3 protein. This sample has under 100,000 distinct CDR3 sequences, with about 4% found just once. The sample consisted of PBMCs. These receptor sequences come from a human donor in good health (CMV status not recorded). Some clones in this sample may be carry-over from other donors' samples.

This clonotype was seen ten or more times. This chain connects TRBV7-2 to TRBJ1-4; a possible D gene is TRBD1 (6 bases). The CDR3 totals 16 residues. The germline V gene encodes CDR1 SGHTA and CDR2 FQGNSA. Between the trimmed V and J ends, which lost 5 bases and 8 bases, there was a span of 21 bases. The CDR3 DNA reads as TGTGCCAGCAGCGCACTCCAAGTCGGGGGGCGAGAAAAACTGTTTTTT. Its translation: CASSALQVGGREKLFF.

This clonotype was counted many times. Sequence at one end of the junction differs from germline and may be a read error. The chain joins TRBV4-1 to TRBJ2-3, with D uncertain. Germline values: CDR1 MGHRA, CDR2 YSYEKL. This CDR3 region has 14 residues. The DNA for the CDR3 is TGTGCCAGCAGCCAAGATCGAAGCACAGATACGCAGTATTTT. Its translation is CASSQDRSTDTQYF.

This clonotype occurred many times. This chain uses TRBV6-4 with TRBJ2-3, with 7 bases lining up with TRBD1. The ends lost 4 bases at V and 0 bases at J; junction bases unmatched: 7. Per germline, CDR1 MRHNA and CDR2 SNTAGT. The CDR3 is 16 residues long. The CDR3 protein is CASSAMTGSSTDTQYF. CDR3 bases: TGTGCCAGCAGTGCGATGACAGGGTCTAGCACAGATACGCAGTATTTT.

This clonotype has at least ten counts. CDR3 DNA: TGCGCCAGCAGCCAAGATCGGCAGGATTACGAGCAGTACTTC. Amino acids: CASSQDRQDYEQYF. V and J are TRBV4-3 and TRBJ2-7; no definite D call. Germline-derived CDR1 and CDR2 are LGHNA and YSLEER. With 0 bases removed from V and 4 bases from J, the gap between germline ends came to 10 bases. The CDR3 length is 14 residues.

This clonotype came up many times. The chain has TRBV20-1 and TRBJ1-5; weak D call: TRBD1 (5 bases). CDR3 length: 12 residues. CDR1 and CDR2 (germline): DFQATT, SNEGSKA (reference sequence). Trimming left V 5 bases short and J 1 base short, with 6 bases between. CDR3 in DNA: TGCAGTGCTGAGGGGAGCAATCAGCCCCAGCATTTT. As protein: CSAEGSNQPQHF.

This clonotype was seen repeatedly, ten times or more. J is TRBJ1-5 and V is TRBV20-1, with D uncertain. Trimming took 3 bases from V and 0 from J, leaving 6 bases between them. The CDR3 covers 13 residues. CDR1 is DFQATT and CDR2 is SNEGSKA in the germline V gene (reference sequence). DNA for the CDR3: TGCAGTGCTAGGATGTATAGCAATCAGCCCCAGCATTTT. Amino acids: CSARMYSNQPQHF.

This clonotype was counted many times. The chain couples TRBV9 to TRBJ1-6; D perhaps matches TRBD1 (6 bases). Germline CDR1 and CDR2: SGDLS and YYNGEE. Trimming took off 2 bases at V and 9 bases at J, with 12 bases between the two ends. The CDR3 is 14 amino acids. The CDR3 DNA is TGTGCCAGCAGCGTCCTCACACAGGGTTCACCCCTCCACTTT. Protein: CASSVLTQGSPLHF. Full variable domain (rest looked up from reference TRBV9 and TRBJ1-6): DSGVTQTPKHLITATGQRVTLRCSPRSGDLSVYWYQQSLDQGLQFLIQYYNGEERAKGNILERFSAQQFPDLHSELNLSSLELGDSALYFCASSVLTQGSPLHFGNGTRLTVT.

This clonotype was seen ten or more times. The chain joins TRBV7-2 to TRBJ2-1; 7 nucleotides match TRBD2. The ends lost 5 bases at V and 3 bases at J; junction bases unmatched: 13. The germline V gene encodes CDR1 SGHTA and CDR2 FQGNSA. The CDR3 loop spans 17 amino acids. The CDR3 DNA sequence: TGTGCCAGCAGCATCCCCTTGGGGGGGTCGAACTACAATGAGCAGTTCTTC. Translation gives CASSIPLGGSNYNEQFF.

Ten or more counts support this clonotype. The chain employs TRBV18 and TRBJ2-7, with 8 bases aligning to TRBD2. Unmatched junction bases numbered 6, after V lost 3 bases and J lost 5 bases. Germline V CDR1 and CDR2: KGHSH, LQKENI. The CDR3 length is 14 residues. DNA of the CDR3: TGTGCCAGCTCACCGACGGGAGGGGTACACGAGCAGTACTTC. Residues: CASSPTGGVHEQYF.

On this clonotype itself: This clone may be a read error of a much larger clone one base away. In DNA, the CDR3 is TGTGCCAGCAGCTCAAAAACAGGGCCCGGGAGCAGCACCTTC. Translation: CASSSKTGPGSSTF. The chain has TRBV5-4 and TRBJ1-2, with D possibly TRBD1 on 6 matching bases. The germline V gene has CDR1 SGHNT and CDR2 YYREEE (reference sequence). This CDR3 spans 14 amino acids. V was pared by 3 bases and J by 13 bases, with 22 bases between.

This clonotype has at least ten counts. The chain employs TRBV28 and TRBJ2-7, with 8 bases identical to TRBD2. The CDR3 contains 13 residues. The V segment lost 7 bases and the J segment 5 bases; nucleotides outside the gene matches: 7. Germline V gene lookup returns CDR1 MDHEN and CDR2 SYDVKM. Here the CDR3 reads CASNPGGADEQYF. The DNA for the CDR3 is TGTGCCAGCAACCCCGGGGGGGCGGACGAGCAGTACTTC.

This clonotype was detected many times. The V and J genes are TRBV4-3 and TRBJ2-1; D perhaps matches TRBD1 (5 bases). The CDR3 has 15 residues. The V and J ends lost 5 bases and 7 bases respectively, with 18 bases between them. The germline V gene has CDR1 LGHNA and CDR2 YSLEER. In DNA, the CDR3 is TGCGCCAGCAGCTCTCCAGGGTTTCGTAAGAATGAGCAGTTCTTC. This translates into CASSSPGFRKNEQFF.

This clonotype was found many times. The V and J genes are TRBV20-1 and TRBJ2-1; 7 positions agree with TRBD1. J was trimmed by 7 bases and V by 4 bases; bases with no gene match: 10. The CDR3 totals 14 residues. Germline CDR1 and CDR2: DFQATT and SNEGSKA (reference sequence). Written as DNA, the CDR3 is TGCAGTGCTACCACCCGACAGGGAAAAAATGAGCAGTTCTTC. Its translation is CSATTRQGKNEQFF.

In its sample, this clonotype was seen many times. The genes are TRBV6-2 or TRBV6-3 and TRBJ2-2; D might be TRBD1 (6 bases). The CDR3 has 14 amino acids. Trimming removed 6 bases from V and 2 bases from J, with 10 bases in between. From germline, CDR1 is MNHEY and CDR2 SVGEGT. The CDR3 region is CASRAGVNTGELFF. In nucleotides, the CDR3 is TGTGCCAGCAGAGCAGGGGTAAACACCGGGGAGCTGTTTTTT.

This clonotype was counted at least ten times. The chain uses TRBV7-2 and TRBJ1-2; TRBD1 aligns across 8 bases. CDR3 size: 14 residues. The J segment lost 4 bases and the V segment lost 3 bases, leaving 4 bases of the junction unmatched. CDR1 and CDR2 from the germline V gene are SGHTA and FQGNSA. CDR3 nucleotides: TGTGCCAGCAGCTTCGGCAGGGGGCGCTATGGCTACACCTTC. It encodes CASSFGRGRYGYTF.

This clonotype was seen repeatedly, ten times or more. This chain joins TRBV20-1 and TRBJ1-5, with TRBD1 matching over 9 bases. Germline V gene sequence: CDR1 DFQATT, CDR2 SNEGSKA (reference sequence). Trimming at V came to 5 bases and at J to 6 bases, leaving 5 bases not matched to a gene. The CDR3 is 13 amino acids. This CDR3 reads CSAATGGTQPQHF. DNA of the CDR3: TGCAGTGCTGCTACAGGGGGCACTCAGCCCCAGCATTTT.

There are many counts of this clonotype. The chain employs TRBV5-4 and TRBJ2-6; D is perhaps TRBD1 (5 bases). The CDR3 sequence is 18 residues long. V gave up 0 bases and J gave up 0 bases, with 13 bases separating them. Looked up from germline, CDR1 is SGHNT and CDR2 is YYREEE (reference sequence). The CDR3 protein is CASSLGRGTFSGANVLTF. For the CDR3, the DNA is TGTGCCAGCAGCTTGGGAAGGGGAACATTCTCTGGGGCCAACGTCCTGACTTTC. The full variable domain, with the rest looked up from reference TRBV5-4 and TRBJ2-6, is ETGVTQSPTHLIKTRGQQVTLRCSSQSGHNTVSWYQQALGQGPQFIFQYYREEENGRGNFPPRFSGLQFPNYSSELNVNALELDDSALYLCASSLGRGTFSGANVLTFGAGSRLTVL.

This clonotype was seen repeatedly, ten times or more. The CDR3 loop is CSASGRAMVYTF. DNA for the CDR3: TGCAGTGCTAGCGGCAGAGCTATGGTCTACACCTTC. V and J are TRBV20-1 and TRBJ1-2, with D unresolved. Germline V gene data show CDR1 as DFQATT and CDR2 as SNEGSKA (reference sequence). This CDR3 comprises 12 residues. Trimming removed 3 bases from V and 10 bases from J, with 15 bases in between.

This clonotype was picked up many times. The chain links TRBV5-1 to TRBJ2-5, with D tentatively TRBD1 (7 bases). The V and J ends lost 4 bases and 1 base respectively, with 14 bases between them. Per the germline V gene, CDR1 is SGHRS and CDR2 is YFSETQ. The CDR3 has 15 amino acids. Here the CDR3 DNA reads TGCGCCAGCAGCCCCAGGGGGGACCTCCAAGAGACCCAGTACTTC. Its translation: CASSPRGDLQETQYF.